This entry lists 19 T cell receptor beta chains sequenced from one sample in a study of OX40 agonist ivuxolimab in advanced cancers. Only in-frame clones appear in the TCRdb table, and some are missing; sequencing was by immunoSEQ multiplex PCR. The sample contains around 85,000 clones, about 90% of which appear only once. Sequenced here: CD4+ or CD8+ T cells sorted from blood, sampled in a trial of the OX40 agonist ivuxolimab. These receptor sequences come from an adult with an advanced solid tumor such as melanoma, head and neck, liver or kidney cancer.

This clone is a singleton in its sample. The chain links TRBV2 to TRBJ1-3, with D hard to call. The germline V and J ends were trimmed by 5 bases and 4 bases, with 6 bases remaining between them. CDR3 length equals 12 residues. Germline CDR1 SNHLY, CDR2 FYNNEI. CDR3 nucleotides: TGTGCCAGCAGTCGCGACGGAAACACCATATATTTT. Amino acid sequence: CASSRDGNTIYF.

This clone has a handful of counts. The chain combines TRBV5-4 with TRBJ2-6; the match to TRBD1 covers 8 bases. Looked up from germline, CDR1 is SGHNT and CDR2 is YYREEE (reference sequence). The V segment lost 0 bases and the J segment 1 base; nucleotides outside the gene matches: 6. The CDR3 extends over 18 amino acids. CDR3 loop: CASSLARTGTSGANVLTF. The CDR3 DNA reads TGTGCCAGCAGCTTGGCCCGGACAGGGACGTCTGGGGCCAACGTCCTGACTTTC.

The chain uses TRBV5-8 and TRBJ2-5; 7 bases match TRBD2. The CDR3 consists of 14 residues. The V segment lost 1 base and the J segment 5 bases; nucleotides outside the gene matches: 5. Germline V CDR1 and CDR2: SGHTS, YDEGEE. Written as DNA, the CDR3 is TGTGCCAGCAGCTTGTGGGGGGGTCCGGAGACCCAGTACTTC. Its translation is CASSLWGGPETQYF.

The chain employs TRBV11-2 and TRBJ1-1; D call uncertain. Germline CDR1 SGHAT, CDR2 FQNNGV. Trimming removed 3 bases at V and 0 bases at J, with 14 bases between. This CDR3 spans 16 amino acids. The CDR3 DNA follows: TGTGCCAGCAGCTTCCGGAGTGGTTTTATGAACACTGAAGCTTTCTTT. Amino acid sequence: CASSFRSGFMNTEAFF.

The rearrangement links TRBV23-1 to TRBJ2-6, with 8 bases that match TRBD1. TRBV23-1 is an ORF for which the function is uncertain. Trimming cost V 0 bases and J 2 bases; bases outside gene matches: 6. This CDR3 spans 18 amino acids. The CDR3 DNA sequence: TGCGCCAGCAGTCAATCCCGGACAGGGTGGACTGGGGCCAACGTCCTGACTTTC. This codes for CASSQSRTGWTGANVLTF.

This rearrangement joins TRBV5-1 to TRBJ2-3; TRBD2 matches at 11 bases. The CDR3 has 16 amino acids. Germline CDR1 and CDR2: SGHRS and YFSETQ. The trim removed 5 bases at V and 0 bases at J, leaving 5 bases unmatched. CDR3 amino acids: CASRPGTSGSTDTQYF. CDR3 in DNA: TGCGCCAGCAGACCCGGGACTAGCGGCAGCACAGATACGCAGTATTTT.

The rearrangement links TRBV11-3 to TRBJ2-7; D may be TRBD1 (5 bases). The CDR3 consists of 13 residues. Trimming removed 2 bases at V and 6 bases at J, with 11 bases between. CDR1 is SGHNT and CDR2 is YENEEA in the germline V gene. This CDR3 is CASSLQTAREQYF. The CDR3 bases are TGTGCCAGCAGCTTACAGACAGCTCGCGAGCAGTACTTC.

This chain links TRBV29-1 with TRBJ1-2; D unclear. Germline V lookup: CDR1 SQVTM, CDR2 ANQGSEA. V was clipped by 3 bases and J by 4 bases, with 9 bases between them. There are 12 residues in the CDR3. The CDR3 reads CSVDGHLYGYTF. CDR3 in DNA: TGCAGCGTTGATGGGCACCTCTATGGCTACACCTTC. Variable domain in full (rest from reference TRBV29-1 and TRBJ1-2): SAVISQKPSRDICQRGTSLTIQCQVDSQVTMMFWYRQQPGQSLTLIATANQGSEATYESGFVIDKFPISRPNLTFSTLTVSNMSPEDSSIYLCSVDGHLYGYTFGSGTRLTVV.

The V gene is TRBV7-2, the J gene TRBJ2-1; D might be TRBD2 (6 bases). With 1 base removed from V and 6 bases from J, the gap between germline ends came to 13 bases. The CDR3 consists of 15 residues. Germline V CDR1 and CDR2: SGHTA, FQGNSA. The CDR3: CASSLDLAGGNEQFF. The CDR3 nucleotides are TGTGCCAGCAGCTTAGACCTAGCCGGGGGCAATGAGCAGTTCTTC.

The genes are TRBV5-1 and TRBJ1-2; 9 bases fit TRBD1. The CDR3 has 17 residues. With 4 bases clipped from V and 4 bases from J, the junction kept 14 bases outside the gene matches. CDR1 and CDR2 from the germline V gene are SGHRS and YFSETQ. CDR3 region: CASSPGTGNPWIYGYTF. Written as DNA, the CDR3 is TGCGCCAGCAGCCCGGGGACAGGGAACCCCTGGATCTATGGCTACACCTTC.

The chain joins TRBV6-5 to TRBJ1-5, with TRBD1 as a possible D gene (6 bases). V lost 5 bases and J 7 bases, leaving 12 bases between the germline ends. CDR1 is MNHEY, CDR2 SVGAGI, per germline. This CDR3 comprises 13 residues. CDR3 nucleotide sequence: TGTGCCAGCAGTGAAACAGGGCGGCAGCCCCAGCATTTT. It yields the protein CASSETGRQPQHF.

V usage is TRBV18 and J usage is TRBJ2-7, with 14 positions matching TRBD2. The CDR3 length is 15 residues. Germline CDR1 and CDR2: KGHSH and LQKENI. The ends lost 6 bases at V and 5 bases at J; junction bases unmatched: 6. CDR3 DNA: TGTGCCAGCTCTCGTGGGACTAGCGGGAGCCACGAGCAGTACTTC. It codes for CASSRGTSGSHEQYF.

The genes are TRBV28 and TRBJ1-5, with a tentative D call TRBD1 (5 bases). The V end lost 6 bases, the J end lost 7 bases, and 16 bases lay between the germline ends. Germline CDR1 and CDR2: MDHEN and SYDVKM. The CDR3 runs to 14 residues. The CDR3 coding sequence is TGTGCCAGCAGCCTCTCCACCCCAGGGCAGCCCCAGCATTTT. Translating gives CASSLSTPGQPQHF.

The chain combines TRBV13 with TRBJ2-7; the match to TRBD2 covers 7 bases. Trimming cost V 5 bases and J 1 base; bases outside gene matches: 8. CDR3 length equals 15 residues. The germline CDR1 and CDR2 sequences are PRHDT and FYEKMQ (reference sequence). The CDR3 DNA is TGTGCCAGCAGCCTAAACGGGGGGAGGTCCTACGAGCAGTACTTC. This translates into CASSLNGGRSYEQYF.

This chain connects TRBV28 to TRBJ1-2; D possibly corresponds to TRBD1 (5 bases). The germline V and J ends were trimmed by 5 bases and 7 bases, with 17 bases remaining between them. The CDR3 is 14 amino acids. The V gene's germline CDR1 is MDHEN and CDR2 SYDVKM. In nucleotides, the CDR3 is TGTGCCAGCAGTAGGGACCACTTCGGACTTGGCTACACCTTC. Translating gives CASSRDHFGLGYTF.

The J gene is TRBJ2-7, the V gene TRBV7-2, with TRBD1 as a possible D gene (5 bases). In germline, CDR1 is SGHTA, CDR2 FQGNSA. This CDR3 has 13 amino acids. V gave up 5 bases and J gave up 5 bases, with 13 bases separating them. The CDR3 is CASSVGAEDEQYF. CDR3 nucleotides: TGTGCCAGCAGCGTAGGGGCAGAGGACGAGCAGTACTTC. The whole variable domain, remainder taken from reference TRBV7-2 and TRBJ2-7, is GAGVSQSPSNKVTEKGKDVELRCDPISGHTALYWYRQSLGQGLEFLIYFQGNSAPDKSGLPSDRFSAERTGGSVSTLTIQRTQQEDSAVYLCASSVGAEDEQYFGPGTRLTVT.

The CDR3 sequence: CASVSLQGAQHF. CDR3 in DNA: TGTGCCAGCGTCTCTCTACAGGGCGCCCAGCATTTT. The V gene is TRBV28, the J gene TRBJ1-5; perhaps TRBD1 as D (6 bases). Germline assignment: CDR1 MDHEN and CDR2 SYDVKM. CDR3 length equals 12 residues. Trimming shortened V by 8 bases and J by 11 bases, and 16 bases separated the two germline ends.

The chain carries TRBV25-1 and TRBJ1-2; 8 bases are shared with TRBD1. V dropped 3 bases and J dropped 6; count of bases not matched to a gene: 3. Germline loops: CDR1 MGHDK, CDR2 SYGVNS. CDR3 length equals 13 residues. The CDR3 region is CASSDRGRDGYTF. CDR3 nucleotides: TGTGCCAGCAGTGACAGGGGGCGGGATGGCTACACCTTC.

The chain combines TRBV6-6 with TRBJ1-4; D gene unclear. Germline assignment: CDR1 MNHNY and CDR2 SVGAGI (reference sequence). Trimming took 4 bases from V and 5 from J, leaving 11 bases between them. The CDR3 totals 14 residues. For the CDR3, the DNA is TGTGCCAGCAGTTTCTGGGCGGAAAATGAAAAACTGTTTTTT. It yields the protein CASSFWAENEKLFF.